Each of the 11 T cell receptor beta chains below was sequenced from the same sample in a study of shared clonotypes between healthy human individuals. Clones were sequenced by immunoSEQ multiplex PCR, and TCRdb holds only the in-frame ones, with some missing. The table lists about 590,000 clones, around 95% of them singletons. CD45RO-negative CD8 cells positively selected for CCR7 made up the naive population, which excluded terminally differentiated effector memory CD45RA+ cells. The sequenced sample was naive CD8+ T cells sorted from blood. The receptors were sampled from a woman in her 30s in good health.

J is TRBJ2-3 and V is TRBV18, with 10 bases fitting TRBD2. There are 16 residues in the CDR3. CDR1 and CDR2 (germline): KGHSH, LQKENI. V lost 5 bases and J lost 3; bases outside the gene matches: 8. CDR3 loop: CASSLTTAGGTDTQYF. CDR3 sequence (DNA): TGTGCCAGCTCATTAACGACAGCGGGAGGGACAGATACGCAGTATTTT.

The chain joins TRBV7-9 to TRBJ2-7; the D gene is possibly TRBD1 (6 bases). The CDR3 length is 13 residues. The ends were cut back, 3 bases at V and 4 bases at J, with 10 bases in the middle. Germline CDR1 is SEHNR and CDR2 is FQNEAQ (reference sequence). The CDR3 spells CASSLDRNYEQYF. The DNA of the CDR3 is TGTGCCAGCAGCTTGGACAGAAATTACGAGCAGTACTTC.

V is TRBV28 and J is TRBJ2-7; TRBD1 matches at 9 bases. Germline assignment: CDR1 MDHEN and CDR2 SYDVKM. This CDR3 is built from 13 residues. The V and J ends lost 6 bases and 1 base, in that order; junction bases with no gene match: 1. The CDR3 DNA reads TGTGCCAGCAGGGGACAGGGTTCCTACGAGCAGTACTTC. Protein: CASRGQGSYEQYF.

The V and J genes are TRBV5-1 and TRBJ2-1, with 7 nucleotides matching TRBD1. The germline V gene has CDR1 SGHRS and CDR2 YFSETQ. The V gene end was trimmed by 3 bases and the J gene end by 7 bases; junction bases not matched to a gene: 10. The CDR3 sequence is 15 residues long. In nucleotides, the CDR3 is TGCGCCAGCAGCTACCGGGACAGCACAGGGAATGAGCAGTTCTTC. It translates to CASSYRDSTGNEQFF.

The genes are TRBV5-1 and TRBJ2-1; 11 nucleotides line up with TRBD2. Per germline, CDR1 SGHRS and CDR2 YFSETQ. V gave up 4 bases and J gave up 4 bases; unmatched junction bases: 10. The CDR3 is 17 amino acids. DNA for the CDR3: TGCGCCAGCAGCCAAGAAAGGGGACTAGCGGATTACAATGAGCAGTTCTTC. Its protein is CASSQERGLADYNEQFF. Using reference TRBV5-1 and TRBJ2-1 for the parts outside the CDR3, the full variable domain is KAGVTQTPRYLIKTRGQQVTLSCSPISGHRSVSWYQQTPGQGLQFLFEYFSETQRNKGNFPGRFSGRQFSNSRSEMNVSTLELGDSALYLCASSQERGLADYNEQFFGPGTRLTVL.

The V and J genes are TRBV27 and TRBJ2-7; TRBD1 matches at 9 bases. The J segment lost 7 bases and the V segment lost 5 bases, leaving 9 bases of the junction unmatched. This CDR3 has 14 residues. Germline CDR1 reads MNHEY; CDR2 reads SMNVEV (reference sequence). CDR3 nucleotides: TGTGCCAGCAGTACCCGGACAGGGGATGGAGAGCAGTACTTC. Its translation: CASSTRTGDGEQYF.

The rearrangement links TRBV29-1 to TRBJ2-2; tentatively, D is TRBD1 (7 bases). Trimming took 6 bases from V and 7 from J, leaving 18 bases between them. The CDR3 spans 14 residues. Germline CDR1 SQVTM, CDR2 ANQGSEA. CDR3 DNA sequence: TGCAGCGTATGGAGGGGGCTAGTCGGCGGGGAGCTGTTTTTT. Its translation: CSVWRGLVGGELFF.

The chain carries TRBV5-1 and TRBJ2-1; D perhaps matches TRBD1 (5 bases). V was trimmed by 0 bases and J by 5 bases, leaving 9 bases between them. Germline V gene sequence: CDR1 SGHRS, CDR2 YFSETQ. There are 14 residues in the CDR3. Here the CDR3 DNA reads TGCGCCAGCAGCTTGGATCAGGGCAACAATGAGCAGTTCTTC. Its translation is CASSLDQGNNEQFF.

Here the CDR3 DNA reads TGCGCCAGCTCCTGGGACAGGAGAAGCTACGAGCAGTACTTC. Its translation is CASSWDRRSYEQYF. The chain links TRBV10-2 to TRBJ2-7; 8 positions match TRBD1. Losses at the gene ends were 8 bases for V and 3 bases for J; bases not matched to a gene: 9. The CDR3 loop spans 14 amino acids. Germline CDR1 reads WSHSY; CDR2 reads SAAADI.

The V and J genes are TRBV19 and TRBJ1-2; D call uncertain. The CDR3 totals 18 residues. V lost 3 bases to trimming and J lost 2 bases, with 22 bases between them. Germline V gives CDR1 LNHDA, CDR2 SQIVND (reference sequence). CDR3 in amino acids: CASSIFGREARANYGYTF. The CDR3 nucleotides are TGTGCCAGTAGTATTTTCGGGCGGGAGGCGCGAGCCAACTATGGCTACACCTTC.

This chain uses TRBV18 with TRBJ2-2; D possibly corresponds to TRBD2 (7 bases). Trimming left V 3 bases short and J 7 bases short, with 15 bases between. Germline V gene data show CDR1 as KGHSH and CDR2 as LQKENI. The CDR3 loop spans 15 amino acids. DNA of the CDR3: TGTGCCAGCTCACCGGCGGGGGCGCGCCTCGGGGAGCTGTTTTTT. Residues: CASSPAGARLGELFF.